This TCR beta chain was found in a study of blood T cell repertoires in COVID-19 (dated by TCRdb to about 2020). About the study as a whole: Samples covering the acute and convalescent phases of COVID-19 were provided by collaborators in the United States, Italy and Spain. Where HLA class I and class II types were available, the types were taken from metadata supplied by the sample provider, not from assay-based typing. Nearly every sample came with metadata listing a de-identified subject ID, COVID-19 status, age in years and sex. The samples were drawn from two sources: the first 160 participants of the ongoing ImmuneRACE study, and 1,000 to 1,500 subjects contributed by 6 global collaborators. The dataset comprised deeply sampled blood TCRbeta repertoires from subjects exposed to, actively infected with, or recovered from COVID-19. The material from the prospective study consisted of cDNA or gDNA derived from T cells, B-cell-depleted T cells, or PBMCs. The repertoires were released in a freely available public database intended as a resource for research on the immune response to SARS-CoV-2. What the authors observed across the whole study: The quantity of clinical and demographic metadata differed by source and by participant and was supplied without curation.

TCRbeta CDR3 regions were amplified from genomic DNA by means of the immunoSEQ Assay, a bias-controlled multiplex PCR. In the paper's pipeline: Nucleated cell counts per sample were estimated from amplification of reference gene primers within the assay. To quantify the absolute abundance of each unique TCRbeta CDR3 rearrangement, sequence reads were collapsed and filtered. For each sample, productive Simpson clonality was calculated as the square root of Simpson's diversity index over productive rearrangements. The table comes from immuneACCESS by way of TCRdb, which keeps in-frame sequences with V and J called. Part of the clones is missing from these tables; in studies checked, under half for an unresolved V gene and the rest for unknown reasons. V and J calls plus clone size are reproduced from that table; the DNA served to infer D and trimming. The sample records 370,000 or so clones, roughly 86% of which are singletons. The biggest ten clones account for about 1% of the sample.

Germline trimming: 5 bases from V, 7 bases from J; junction bases outside gene matches: 8. The CDR3 has 14 amino acids, counting the end cysteine and phenylalanine. Only the CDR3 portion is preserved as DNA: 42 bases, with reading frame beginning at the first base. As encoded in the germline V gene (reference sequence), CDR1 is MNHEY while CDR2 is SMNVEV. As concerns this clone: The specificity of this receptor is unknown. The input lacks base qualities; no much larger clone sits a single base away.

Collaborating institutions collected whole blood in K2EDTA tubes following their own protocols. For TCRbeta analysis, collaborators shipped samples in one of three forms: frozen whole blood, isolated PBMCs, or DNA extracted from either of those sample types. This receptor was obtained from a human donor with acute or convalescent COVID-19. The donor label of this sample is uncertain. The material sequenced was peripheral blood. The chain joins TRBV27 to TRBJ2-1, and TRBD2 aligns with 7 junction nucleotides. The DNA sequence is TGTGCCAGCAGTGCGGACCCCGGGGGGAATGAGCAGTTCTTC. Its coded protein is CASSADPGGNEQFF.